This TCR beta chain was identified during a study of CD8+CD57+ T cells in acquired aplastic anemia. On this clonotype: Antigen specificity is unknown. A much larger clone lies a single base off, so this may be a read error.

Study results and caveats: Simpson's diversity of CD8+ cells was not significantly different in patients compared with controls.

It was patients with CD8+CD57+ cell expansion by flow cytometry who were chosen for sequencing. Genomic DNA templated the TCR beta VDJ and CDR3 profiling. MiXCR, applied by TCRdb to the reads, yields one record per CDR3 protein. The sample records some 200,000 distinct CDR3 sequences, approximately 51% being singletons. Trimming took off 5 bases at V and 8 bases at J, with 9 bases between the two ends. The CDR3 spans 12 residues. Germline lookup yields CDR1 SEHNR and CDR2 FQNEAQ (reference sequence). The material sequenced was sorted CD4+, CD8+, or CD8+CD57+ T cells (not recorded which) from PBMCs. The clonotype was recovered from a human donor with aplastic anemia. The chain combines TRBV7-9 with TRBJ2-2; D ambiguous. The CDR3: CASSPPRGELFF. The CDR3 coding sequence is TGTGCCAGCAGCCCACCTCGAGGGGAGCTGTTTTTT.